Listed here are 9 T cell receptor beta chains from one sample, sequenced in a study of CD8 T cells in Susac syndrome. Random hexamers were used to reverse transcribe the RNA input (0.5 to 1 ug). TCRdb recomputed calls from the immunoSEQ multiplex PCR reads with MiXCR, one row per CDR3 protein. The profile shows tens of thousands of distinct CDR3 sequences, approximately 93% of them singletons. The sequencing sample was made of CD8+ T cells from PBMCs. Source of these receptors: a human donor in good health.

V gene TRBV28 combines with J gene TRBJ2-7, with D hard to call. Germline CDR1 and CDR2: MDHEN and SYDVKM. Trimming took 6 bases from V and 1 from J, leaving 13 bases between them. The CDR3 has 14 residues. The CDR3, as DNA: TGTGCCAGCAGCTATCTATCTACTTCCTACGAGCAGTACTTC. Protein product: CASSYLSTSYEQYF.

The V call is TRBV4-1, the J call TRBJ2-7, with D perhaps matching TRBD2 (6 bases). V gave up 0 bases and J gave up 6 bases, with 18 bases separating them. The CDR3 runs 16 residues. CDR1 and CDR2 from the germline V gene are MGHRA and YSYEKL. The CDR3: CASSQDPAGTQSEQYF. CDR3 nucleotides: TGCGCCAGCAGCCAAGACCCGGCCGGGACTCAGTCCGAGCAGTACTTC.

CDR3 in amino acids: CASSVGPGEPQHF. For the CDR3, the DNA is TGTGCCAGCAGTGTGGGCCCGGGGGAGCCCCAGCATTTT. The chain has TRBV2 and TRBJ1-5, with D perhaps TRBD1 (5 bases). This CDR3 is 13 amino acids long. Germline V gene data show CDR1 as SNHLY and CDR2 as FYNNEI. Trimming pared 4 bases from V and 8 bases from J, leaving 12 bases between. Looking up the rest from reference TRBV2 and TRBJ1-5 gives the full variable domain: EPEVTQTPSHQVTQMGQEVILRCVPISNHLYFYWYRQILGQKVEFLVSFYNNEISEKSEIFDDQFSVERPDGSNFTLKIRSTKLEDSAMYFCASSVGPGEPQHFGDGTRLSIL.

The CDR3 sequence is CASSHAGPPSPTGANVLTF. DNA of the CDR3: TGTGCCAGCAGCCATGCCGGGCCCCCGAGTCCCACTGGGGCCAACGTCCTGACTTTC. V is TRBV4-2 and J is TRBJ2-6, with D uncertain. V was pared by 3 bases and J by 2 bases, with 20 bases between. The CDR3 runs 19 residues. Germline V gives CDR1 LGHNA, CDR2 YNFKEQ.

This sequence joins TRBV18 and TRBJ2-1; 8 bases fit TRBD2. V dropped 6 bases and J dropped 6; count of bases not matched to a gene: 7. Germline CDR1 and CDR2: KGHSH and LQKENI. CDR3 length: 14 residues. CDR3 amino acids: CASSDPGGANEQFF. In DNA, the CDR3 is TGTGCCAGCTCGGACCCGGGGGGGGCCAATGAGCAGTTCTTC.

This clonotype has a handful of counts. The chain employs TRBV29-1 and TRBJ2-7, with D perhaps TRBD1 or TRBD2 (5 bases each). This CDR3 has 14 amino acids. Trimming stripped 4 bases from V and 5 bases from J, with 18 bases between. Germline V CDR1 and CDR2: SQVTM, ANQGSEA. The CDR3 reads CSVVGVGEIDEQYF. DNA for the CDR3: TGCAGCGTTGTTGGGGTGGGGGAGATTGACGAGCAGTACTTC.

The genes are TRBV28 and TRBJ1-2; D uncertain. V dropped 8 bases and J dropped 4 bases, with 17 bases sitting between them. The CDR3 runs 14 residues. Germline V gives CDR1 MDHEN, CDR2 SYDVKM. CDR3 sequence reads: CASRTSAASYGYTF. CDR3 bases: TGTGCCAGCCGAACCTCGGCCGCTAGCTATGGCTACACCTTC.

The chain recombines TRBV6-5 with TRBJ2-3, with TRBD2 as a possible D gene (5 bases). The CDR3 sequence is 15 residues long. Deletions cut 1 base from V and 3 bases from J, with 11 bases between. In germline, CDR1 is MNHEY, CDR2 SVGAGI. The CDR3 sequence is CASSYFPGWTDTQYF. In DNA, the CDR3 is TGTGCCAGCAGTTACTTTCCGGGGTGGACAGATACGCAGTATTTT.

This sequence joins TRBV20-1 and TRBJ2-7; 7 nucleotides match TRBD2. The ends lost 1 base at V and 3 bases at J; junction bases unmatched: 9. Germline loops: CDR1 DFQATT, CDR2 SNEGSKA (reference sequence). CDR3 length: 15 residues. CDR3 nucleotides: TGCAGTGCTAGAGCGCTAGCGGTTCCCTACTACGAGCAGTACTTC. Translated, it gives CSARALAVPYYEQYF.